Presented here are 21 T cell receptor beta chains from one specimen sequenced in a study of T cells after yellow fever vaccination. Using its own MiXCR run on the 5' RACE reads, TCRdb lists one record per CDR3 protein. Among hundreds of thousands of distinct CDR3 sequences listed, about 12% were seen once. The sample was PBMCs, taken on the day of the yellow fever booster vaccination. These receptors originate from a man younger than 45 who received the YFV17D yellow fever vaccine.

This clonotype was seen a few times. The chain uses TRBV6-5 and TRBJ2-7, with a weak D call TRBD1 (6 bases). V lost 2 bases and J 4 bases, leaving 18 bases between the germline ends. The length of the CDR3 is 16 residues. In germline, CDR1 is MNHEY, CDR2 SVGAGI. CDR3 in DNA: TGTGCCAGCAGTTACCCCTCCGTTAGGGGGTCGTACGAGCAGTACTTC. Residues: CASSYPSVRGSYEQYF.

V is TRBV21-1 and J is TRBJ2-7; no DNA check was done on the table's D call, TRBD2. TRBV21-1 represents a pseudogene. CDR3 length equals 16 residues. The CDR3 region is CASSALRTRMAYEQYF. CDR3 nucleotide sequence: TGTGCCAGCAGCGCGTTGAGGACCCGCATGGCGTACGAGCAGTACTTC.

This clonotype was observed many times. The chain has TRBV4-2 and TRBJ1-6, with D unclear. The CDR3 is made up of 15 amino acids. V shed 0 bases and J shed 6 bases, with 9 bases lying between them. Germline lookup yields CDR1 LGHNA and CDR2 YNFKEQ. CDR3 sequence: CASSQDLAANSPLHF. CDR3 DNA: TGTGCCAGCAGCCAAGATCTGGCAGCTAATTCACCCCTCCACTTT.

The chain employs TRBV3-1 and TRBJ1-1, with D perhaps matching TRBD1 (6 bases). The V gene's germline CDR1 is LGHDT and CDR2 YNNKEL (reference sequence). The CDR3 has 14 amino acids. Trimming took 1 base from V and 5 from J, leaving 11 bases between them. CDR3 sequence (DNA): TGTGCCAGCAGCCAAGGGGGGGCGGTTACTGAAGCTTTCTTT. It is translated as CASSQGGAVTEAFF.

The V and J genes are TRBV24-1 and TRBJ2-3; TRBD1 agrees at 7 bases. The V and J ends lost 5 bases and 2 bases, in that order; junction bases with no gene match: 9. CDR3 length: 16 amino acids. Germline-derived CDR1 and CDR2 are KGHDR and SFDVKD. This CDR3 reads CATSGTDRAPTDTQYF. The DNA of the CDR3 is TGTGCCACCAGTGGAACCGACAGGGCCCCCACAGATACGCAGTATTTT.

This clonotype was seen a handful of times. V gene TRBV6-1 combines with J gene TRBJ2-7; 9 bases agree with TRBD2. The V and J ends lost 5 bases and 4 bases, in that order; junction bases with no gene match: 12. This CDR3 contains 16 residues. The V gene's germline CDR1 is MNHNS and CDR2 SASEGT. CDR3: CASSKGAGGDIYEQYF. The CDR3 nucleotides read TGTGCCAGCAGTAAAGGGGCGGGAGGGGATATTTACGAGCAGTACTTC.

The chain recombines TRBV28 with TRBJ2-1; D possibly uses TRBD1 or TRBD2 (5 bases each). Trimming left V 5 bases short and J 3 bases short, with 14 bases between. The CDR3 spans 15 residues. CDR1 MDHEN and CDR2 SYDVKM come from the germline V gene. CDR3 residues: CASSRMGDGYNEQFF. The CDR3 DNA is TGTGCCAGCAGTCGCATGGGGGACGGCTACAATGAGCAGTTCTTC.

This clonotype came up a few times. The chain is built from TRBV11-2 and TRBJ1-1, with a tentative D call TRBD1 (6 bases). CDR1 and CDR2 from the germline V gene are SGHAT and FQNNGV. Trimming stripped 4 bases from V and 6 bases from J, with 15 bases between. The CDR3 has 14 residues. The CDR3 region is CASSYFRDKAEAFF. CDR3 nucleotides: TGTGCCAGCAGCTACTTTAGGGACAAGGCTGAAGCTTTCTTT.

This clonotype has only a few counts. This chain links TRBV3-1 with TRBJ2-7; a weak D match, TRBD2 (6 bases). Germline V gene sequence: CDR1 LGHDT, CDR2 YNNKEL (reference sequence). Trimming removed 2 bases at V and 7 bases at J, with 21 bases between. This CDR3 region has 16 residues. CDR3 coding DNA: TGTGCCAGCAGCCAATCGAAAGCAGGGAGGAGAGGGGAGCAGTACTTC. This codes for CASSQSKAGRRGEQYF.

V is TRBV6-6 and J is TRBJ2-2, with D maybe TRBD1 (5 bases). Between the trimmed V and J ends, which lost 8 bases and 5 bases, there was a span of 12 bases. This CDR3 is built from 13 residues. Germline CDR1 MNHNY, CDR2 SVGAGI (reference sequence). CDR3: CASAAGRTGELFF. As DNA, the CDR3 is TGTGCCAGCGCGGCAGGGCGTACCGGGGAGCTGTTTTTT.

This sequence joins TRBV4-3 and TRBJ2-1; D is perhaps TRBD1 (5 bases). The CDR3 has 14 amino acids. Germline assignment: CDR1 LGHNA and CDR2 YSLEER. V gave up 0 bases and J gave up 9 bases, with 12 bases separating them. CDR3 DNA sequence: TGCGCCAGCAGCCAAGAGGGGATTAGGGGTGAGCAGTTCTTC. Its translation: CASSQEGIRGEQFF.

This clonotype was counted between two and nine times. The chain couples TRBV27 to TRBJ2-6; perhaps TRBD2 as D (6 bases). CDR3 length equals 16 residues. The V and J ends lost 2 bases and 0 bases respectively, with 8 bases between them. In germline, CDR1 is MNHEY, CDR2 SMNVEV (reference sequence). The CDR3 loop reads CASSLAGTSGANVLTF. The CDR3 region has the DNA TGTGCCAGCAGTTTAGCGGGAACCTCTGGGGCCAACGTCCTGACTTTC.

This clonotype was picked up a small number of times. The rearrangement links TRBV6-5 to TRBJ2-7, with no clear D. This CDR3 contains 14 residues. V was clipped by 6 bases and J by 3 bases, with 15 bases between them. Germline CDR1 and CDR2: MNHEY and SVGAGI. For the CDR3, the DNA is TGTGCCAGCAGCTCCTCTGATCCACTCTACGAGCAGTACTTC. The encoded protein is CASSSSDPLYEQYF.

This clonotype turned up a few times. This CDR3 reads CASSEVDYEQYF. The DNA of the CDR3 is TGTGCCAGCAGTGAAGTCGATTACGAGCAGTACTTC. This chain connects TRBV2 to TRBJ2-7; D is uncertain. The germline V gene has CDR1 SNHLY and CDR2 FYNNEI. CDR3 length: 12 residues. The V end was cut by 1 base, the J end by 4 bases, with 5 bases between.

The chain joins TRBV5-1 to TRBJ1-3; D is unresolved. V gave up 3 bases and J gave up 2 bases, with 9 bases separating them. The CDR3 loop spans 14 amino acids. CDR1 SGHRS and CDR2 YFSETQ come from the germline V gene. The CDR3 loop reads CASSSGEPGNTIYF. CDR3 bases: TGCGCCAGCAGCTCTGGTGAGCCTGGAAACACCATATATTTT.

This sequence joins TRBV10-3 and TRBJ2-3; D is ambiguous. The V and J ends lost 10 bases and 6 bases respectively, with 11 bases between them. There are 11 residues in the CDR3. Germline assignment: CDR1 ENHRY and CDR2 SYGVKD. The CDR3 sequence is CATRATDTQYF. Here the CDR3 DNA reads TGTGCCACCCGGGCGACGGATACGCAGTATTTT.

This clonotype was seen a handful of times. V usage is TRBV24-1 and J usage is TRBJ2-1; the D call may be TRBD1 or TRBD2 (6 bases each). The V gene's germline CDR1 is KGHDR and CDR2 SFDVKD. The ends were cut back, 7 bases at V and 4 bases at J, with 22 bases in the middle. The CDR3 length is 17 residues. The CDR3 nucleotides read TGTGCCACCAGCGGGGGCCCCGGGACCGAACGATACAATGAGCAGTTCTTC. This gives the protein CATSGGPGTERYNEQFF.

V and J are TRBV25-1 and TRBJ2-7; 7 bases fit TRBD1. Germline V gives CDR1 MGHDK, CDR2 SYGVNS. With V trimmed by 5 bases and J by 3 bases, 10 bases remained unmatched. The CDR3 totals 15 residues. CDR3 sequence: CASSPTGKTLYEQYF. The CDR3, as DNA: TGTGCCAGCAGTCCGACAGGGAAGACCCTCTACGAGCAGTACTTC.

The chain links TRBV5-1 to TRBJ2-3, with 10 bases that match TRBD2. From germline, CDR1 is SGHRS and CDR2 YFSETQ. The CDR3 runs to 18 residues. The trim removed 2 bases at V and 3 bases at J, leaving 12 bases unmatched. For the CDR3, the DNA is TGCGCCAGCAGCTTCCAAGCGAGCGGGAGGGCCGCGACAGATACGCAGTATTTT. It specifies CASSFQASGRAATDTQYF.

The chain has TRBV12-5 and TRBJ2-5, with D perhaps matching TRBD2 (6 bases). This CDR3 contains 18 residues. V dropped 3 bases and J dropped 2 bases, with 22 bases sitting between them. Germline V gives CDR1 LGHNT, CDR2 FRNRAP. The DNA of the CDR3 is TGTGCTAGTGGTTTTAGCCTGGACTACCTAAAAGGGCAAGAGACCCAGTACTTC. This translates into CASGFSLDYLKGQETQYF.

This clonotype came up a few times. The rearrangement joins TRBV20-1 to TRBJ2-7; no clear D gene. Looked up from germline, CDR1 is DFQATT and CDR2 is SNEGSKA (reference sequence). V was trimmed by 1 base and J by 5 bases, leaving 12 bases between them. The CDR3 covers 13 residues. This chain's CDR3 is CSARASKKDEQYF. The CDR3 DNA is TGCAGTGCTAGAGCCTCTAAGAAGGACGAGCAGTACTTC.